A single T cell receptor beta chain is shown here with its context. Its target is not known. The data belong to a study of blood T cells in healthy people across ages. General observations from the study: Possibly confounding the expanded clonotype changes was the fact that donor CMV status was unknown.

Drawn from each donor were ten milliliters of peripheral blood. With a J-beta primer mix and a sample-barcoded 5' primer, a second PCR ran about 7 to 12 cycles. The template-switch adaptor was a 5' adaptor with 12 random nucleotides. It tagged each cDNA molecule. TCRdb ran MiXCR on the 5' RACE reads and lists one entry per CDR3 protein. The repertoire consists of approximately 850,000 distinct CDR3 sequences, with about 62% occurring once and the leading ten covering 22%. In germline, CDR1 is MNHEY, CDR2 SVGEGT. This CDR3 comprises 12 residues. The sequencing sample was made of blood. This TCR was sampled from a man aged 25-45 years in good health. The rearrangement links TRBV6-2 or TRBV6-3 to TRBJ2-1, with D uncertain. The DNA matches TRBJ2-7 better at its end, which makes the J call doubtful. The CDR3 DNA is TGTGCCAGCAGTTACCCAGACTACGAGCAGTACTTC. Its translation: CASSYPDYEQYF.